Listed here is a single T cell receptor beta chain. Under the authors' procedure: Amplification of reference gene primers was used by the study to estimate nucleated cell counts. Sequenced by immunoSEQ multiplex PCR; TCRdb stores in-frame clones only, minus some. The V and J calls and clone size were taken over from that table, and D and trimming were inferred from the DNA. Counted here are around 130,000 clones, around 83% occurring once; the ten biggest clones make up roughly 15%. This record belongs to a study of blood T cell repertoires in COVID-19. The specimen was peripheral blood. The source is a woman between 45 and 65 years old with acute or convalescent COVID-19.

The CDR3 DNA sequence: TGTGCCATCAGTGAACATATTAAGGGGAATTCACCCCTCCACTTT. This translates into CAISEHIKGNSPLHF. The chain uses TRBV10-3 and TRBJ1-6; D is perhaps TRBD1 (5 bases). Germline CDR1 and CDR2: ENHRY and SYGVKD. This CDR3 region has 15 residues. Trimming pared 3 bases from V and 7 bases from J, leaving 13 bases between.